Listed below are T cell receptor beta chains from one sample, sequenced in a study of cytomegalovirus exposure and HLA in healthy donors. Generated by immunoSEQ multiplex PCR, the TCRdb table keeps only in-frame clones and is missing some. The data show 95,000 to 120,000 clones, 70% to 85% seen once. The material sequenced was PBMCs. The receptors shown here come from a woman in her late teens or twenties in good health and CMV-seronegative. Both conserved end residues are part of each CDR3. The order of the fields is clone size, J gene, V gene, D gene, CDR3 length, CDR3 DNA, CDR3 protein. A D gene is named only where the DNA matches it firmly. Some rows have no size entry. The others give once, few or many, or a class for an expanded clone.

>-|TRBJ1-1|TRBV4-1|-|15
TGCGCCAGCAGCCAGGTGGACAGTATGAACACTGAAGCTTTCTTT
CASSQVDSMNTEAFF
>-|TRBJ2-2|TRBV5-4|TRBD2|15
TGTGCCAGCAGCTTGGCCCTGGCGGGAGGCGGGGAGCTGTTTTTT
CASSLALAGGGELFF
>-|TRBJ1-1|TRBV2|-|13
TGTGCCAGCAGCGCACAGCTGAACACTGAAGCTTTCTTT
CASSAQLNTEAFF
>-|TRBJ1-1|TRBV25-1|-|15
TGTGCCGGCAGTGTCCCGGGGGGTAGGAACACTGAAGCTTTCTTT
CAGSVPGGRNTEAFF
>-|TRBJ2-5|TRBV4-2|TRBD2|15
TGTGCCAGCAGCCAAGAAACTAGCGGTCAAGAGACCCAGTACTTC
CASSQETSGQETQYF
>-|TRBJ2-1|TRBV4-1|TRBD2|15
TGCGCCAGCAGCCAGACTAGCGGGCATTACAATGAGCAGTTCTTC
CASSQTSGHYNEQFF
>-|TRBJ1-2|TRBV5-1|TRBD1|13
TGCGCCAGCAGCTCGACAGGGGTCTATGGCTACACCTTC
CASSSTGVYGYTF
>-|TRBJ1-2|TRBV29-1|TRBD1|12
TGCAGCGTCGCAGGGGGCGACTATGGCTACACCTTC
CSVAGGDYGYTF
>-|TRBJ2-7|TRBV7-9|-|15
TGTGCCAGCAGCTTGGGTTGGAGCAAAACCTACGAGCAGTACTTC
CASSLGWSKTYEQYF
>few|TRBJ2-5|TRBV5-6|TRBD1|15
TGTGCCAGCAGCTCAGACAGGGGAATACGAGAGACCCAGTACTTC
CASSSDRGIRETQYF
>-|TRBJ1-2|TRBV18|-|14
TGTGCCAGCTCACCAGCGTTACAGAACCATGGCTACACCTTC
CASSPALQNHGYTF
>-|TRBJ1-1|TRBV6-5|TRBD1|14
TGTGCCAGCAGTACTCGGACAGGGCAAACTGAAGCTTTCTTT
CASSTRTGQTEAFF
>few|TRBJ2-1|TRBV6-5|-|14
TGTGCCAGCAGTTACTCGCCAGCATGGAGTGAGCAGTTCTTC
CASSYSPAWSEQFF
>-|TRBJ1-1|TRBV28|-|13
TGTGCCAGCAGTTTATCGGGATGGGTGGAAGCTTTCTTT
CASSLSGWVEAFF
>-|TRBJ2-1|TRBV11-1|-|15
TGTGCCAGCAGCTCCCAGTGGGGCTCTCGCAATGAGCAGTTCTTC
CASSSQWGSRNEQFF
>-|TRBJ2-5|TRBV29-1|-|13
TGCAGCGTTGAAGTTCGCAGTCAAGAGACCCAGTACTTC
CSVEVRSQETQYF
>few|TRBJ2-6|TRBV11-3|-|14
TGTGCCAGCAGCCCGTTCTCTGGGGCCAACGTCCTGACTTTC
CASSPFSGANVLTF
>-|TRBJ2-5|TRBV7-9|-|13
TGTGCCAGCAGCCCCTTTACGGGGGAGACCCAGTACTTC
CASSPFTGETQYF
>-|TRBJ2-2|TRBV6-5|TRBD2|15
TGTGCCAGCAGGCCTCGGGGGGGATACACCGGGGAGCTGTTTTTT
CASRPRGGYTGELFF
>-|TRBJ2-4|TRBV7-9|-|15
TGTGCCAGCAGCTTTAACAAGTCTCCCAAAAACATTCAGTACTTC
CASSFNKSPKNIQYF
>once|TRBJ2-3|TRBV12-5|TRBD1|15
TGTGCTAGTGGTCTCGAACTGGACAGGGCAGATACGCAGTATTTT
CASGLELDRADTQYF
>-|TRBJ1-5|TRBV2|-|13
TGTGCCAGCAGTGGAAGCAGCAATCAGCCCCAGCATTTT
CASSGSSNQPQHF
>once|TRBJ2-7|TRBV29-1|-|14
TGCAGCGTTGTATCCCAGGGGTTGAGCCACGAGCAGTACTTC
CSVVSQGLSHEQYF
>-|TRBJ2-2|TRBV19|-|13
TGTGCCAGTAGTATCCAGGGTACCGGGGAGCTGTTTTTT
CASSIQGTGELFF
>-|TRBJ2-1|TRBV7-2|TRBD2|13
TGTGCCAGCAGCTCCGGACTAGTCAATGAGCAGTTCTTC
CASSSGLVNEQFF
>-|TRBJ1-4|TRBV7-2|-|15
TGTGCCAGCAGCTTAGCCGGGAGTGATAATGAAAAACTGTTTTTT
CASSLAGSDNEKLFF
>-|TRBJ1-2|TRBV5-6|TRBD1|15
TGTGCCAGCAGCAACAGAAAGACAGGGAGCTATGGCTACACCTTC
CASSNRKTGSYGYTF
>-|TRBJ1-2|TRBV30|-|14
TGTGCCTGGAGCGGGGGTGAGGCCCTCTATGGCTACACCTTC
CAWSGGEALYGYTF
>-|TRBJ2-7|TRBV13|-|14
TGTGCCAGCAGCTCCTCGGGGATTGCCTACGAGCAGTACTTC
CASSSSGIAYEQYF
>-|TRBJ1-2|TRBV2|TRBD1|16
TGTGCCAGCAGTAACAGGGGGCGAAGAAACAACTATGGCTACACCTTC
CASSNRGRRNNYGYTF
>-|TRBJ1-1|TRBV6-5|-|14
TGTGCCAGCAGCCTTGCCGGGAAGGAGGCTGAAGCTTTCTTT
CASSLAGKEAEAFF
>-|TRBJ2-1|TRBV9|-|13
TGTGCCAGCAGCGTGACTACCTACAATGAGCAGTTCTTC
CASSVTTYNEQFF
>once|TRBJ1-1|TRBV18|-|13
TGTGCCAGCTCACCAGGGCTGAACACTGAAGCTTTCTTT
CASSPGLNTEAFF
>-|TRBJ1-2|TRBV10-3|-|10
TGTGCCGCGGCCGGAGGGGGCTACACCTTC
CAAAGGGYTF
>-|TRBJ2-7|TRBV28|-|14
TGTGCCAGCAGTTTATCTAGGTTTACCTGCGAGCAGTACTTC
CASSLSRFTCEQYF
>-|TRBJ2-2|TRBV27|-|16
TGTGCCCCCGCACCCCGACAGGTTCGTCGGACCGGGGAGCTGTTTTTT
CAPAPRQVRRTGELFF
>-|TRBJ1-5|TRBV29-1|TRBD1|13
TGCAGCGTTGCGAAGGGGGCCCGTCAGCCCCAGCATTTT
CSVAKGARQPQHF
>-|TRBJ1-2|TRBV2|-|16
TGTGCCAGCAGTGAACCTGGCAGGGCATCCTCCTATGGCTACACCTTC
CASSEPGRASSYGYTF
>-|TRBJ2-1|TRBV7-9|TRBD2|17
TGTGCCAGCAGCTTAGTGGCTAGCGGTAAGGCCTACAATGAGCAGTTCTTC
CASSLVASGKAYNEQFF
>few|TRBJ1-5|TRBV2|-|14
TGTGCCACCAAGCGACAGGTTCACAATCAGCCCCAGCATTTT
CATKRQVHNQPQHF
>-|TRBJ1-1|TRBV19|-|14
TGTGCCAGTAGTATAGGAGGGAGGCACACTGAAGCTTTCTTT
CASSIGGRHTEAFF